This T cell receptor (beta chain) is from a study of CD8+CD57+ T cells in acquired aplastic anemia. Study context: The sorted CD4+ and CD8+ cells yielded an average roughly 3 ug of DNA. Study observations and caveats: Patients shared twenty-nine CD8+ CDR3 sequences with controls.

The authors sequenced patients whose flow cytometry had shown CD8+CD57+ cell expansion. In this sample, this clonotype turned up a few times. Its antigen is still unknown. This CDR3 has 11 amino acids. The germline gives CDR1 SQVTM, CDR2 ANQGSEA. Trimming left V 4 bases short and J 4 bases short, with 7 bases between. According to the study, genomic DNA was the template for TCR beta VDJ and CDR3 profiling. MiXCR was run by TCRdb on the reads, yielding one entry per CDR3 protein. The table includes roughly 170,000 distinct CDR3 sequences, about 50% detected once. J is TRBJ1-2 and V is TRBV29-1, with D hard to call. The TCR originated in a human donor with aplastic anemia. Sequencing was carried out using sorted CD4+, CD8+, or CD8+CD57+ T cells (not recorded which) from PBMCs. CDR3 DNA sequence: TGCAGCGTTGTCGAGGCCTATGGCTACACCTTC. It yields the protein CSVVEAYGYTF.